This T cell receptor (beta chain) was sequenced for a study of cytomegalovirus exposure and HLA in healthy donors. Overall study results and limits: A further, later analysis showed that HLA-associated TCR beta chains (compared with equally common others) were more clonally expanded.

While unrecorded immune exposures were likely, the donors were nominally healthy when sampled. About this clone itself: Its target is unknown.

V was clipped by 10 bases and J by 5 bases, with 15 bases between them. The CDR3 totals 12 residues. From germline, CDR1 is MNHEY and CDR2 SMNVEV (reference sequence). The PCR used 60 Vbeta and 13 Jbeta primers. The assay was immunoSEQ multiplex PCR, and TCRdb's table has in-frame clones only and misses some. The sample shows 200,000 or so clones, under 85% of them seen only once. V and J are TRBV27 and TRBJ2-7; D possibly corresponds to TRBD2 (5 bases). Input material: PBMCs. The origin of this receptor is a man aged 45 to 65 in good health and CMV-seronegative. CDR3 nucleotide sequence: TGTGCCACTCGAGGACTCGCACACGAGCAGTACTTC. Translating gives CATRGLAHEQYF.